The entry that follows covers one TCR beta chain sequence. The antigen remains undetermined. The sample is drawn from a study of OX40 agonist ivuxolimab in advanced cancers. Study information: Those treated in dose escalation had hepatocellular carcinoma, melanoma, renal cell cancer or head and neck cancer. Study conclusions and caveats: Antigen specificity of clonally expanded peripheral T cells was not established.

The V gene's germline CDR1 is SEHNR and CDR2 FQNEAQ (reference sequence). With 1 base removed from V and 5 bases from J, the gap between germline ends came to 8 bases. The CDR3 is made up of 13 amino acids. The table came from immunoSEQ multiplex PCR; TCRdb's copy has only in-frame clones and leaves some out. This sample has roughly 61,000 clones, with 70% to 90% found just once. The chain has TRBV7-9 and TRBJ1-2; D call uncertain. The clonotype comes from an adult with an advanced solid tumor such as melanoma, head and neck, liver or kidney cancer. The input for sequencing was CD4+ or CD8+ T cells sorted from blood, taken in a trial of the OX40 agonist ivuxolimab. The CDR3 DNA is TGTGCCAGCAGCTTAGACGGGCCTTATGGCTACACCTTC. It codes for CASSLDGPYGYTF.